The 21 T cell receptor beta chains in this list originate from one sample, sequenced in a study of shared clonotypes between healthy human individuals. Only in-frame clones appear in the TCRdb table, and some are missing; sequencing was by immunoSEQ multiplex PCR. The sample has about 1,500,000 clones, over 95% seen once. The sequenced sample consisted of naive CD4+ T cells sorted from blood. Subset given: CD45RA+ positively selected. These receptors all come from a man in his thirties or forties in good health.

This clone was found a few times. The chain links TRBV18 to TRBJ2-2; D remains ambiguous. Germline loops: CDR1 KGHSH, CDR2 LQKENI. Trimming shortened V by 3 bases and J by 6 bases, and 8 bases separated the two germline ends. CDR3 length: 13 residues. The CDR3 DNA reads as TGTGCCAGCTCACCGGCCGCCGCCGGGGAGCTGTTTTTT. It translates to CASSPAAAGELFF. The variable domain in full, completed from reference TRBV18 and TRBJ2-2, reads NAGVMQNPRHLVRRRGQEARLRCSPMKGHSHVYWYRQLPEEGLKFMVYLQKENIIDESGMPKERFSAEFPKEGPSILRIQQVVRGDSAAYFCASSPAAAGELFFGEGSRLTVL.

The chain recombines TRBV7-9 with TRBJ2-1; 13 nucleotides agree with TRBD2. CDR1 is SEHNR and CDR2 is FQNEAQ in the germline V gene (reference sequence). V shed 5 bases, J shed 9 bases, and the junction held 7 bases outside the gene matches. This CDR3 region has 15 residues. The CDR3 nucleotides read TGTGCCAGCAGCCAACTAGCGGGAGGGTTTTTTGAGCAGTTCTTC. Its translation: CASSQLAGGFFEQFF.

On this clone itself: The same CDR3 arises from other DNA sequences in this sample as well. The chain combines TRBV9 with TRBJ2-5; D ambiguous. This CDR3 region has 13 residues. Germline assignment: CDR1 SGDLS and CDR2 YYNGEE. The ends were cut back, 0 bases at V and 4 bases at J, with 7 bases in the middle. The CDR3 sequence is CASSVDVGETQYF. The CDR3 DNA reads TGTGCCAGCAGCGTAGACGTCGGAGAGACCCAGTACTTC.

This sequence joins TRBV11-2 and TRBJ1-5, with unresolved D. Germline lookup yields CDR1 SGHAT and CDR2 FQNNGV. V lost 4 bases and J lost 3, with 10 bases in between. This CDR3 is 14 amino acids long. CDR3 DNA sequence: TGTGCCAGCAGCTCCTTCGGGCCCAATCAGCCCCAGCATTTT. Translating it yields CASSSFGPNQPQHF.

CDR3 bases: TGCGCCAGCAGCTTGGGCCGGACAGGGAATACCCAGTACTTC. Protein: CASSLGRTGNTQYF. V usage is TRBV5-1 and J usage is TRBJ2-5, with 8 bases lining up with TRBD1. The CDR3 consists of 14 residues. CDR1 is SGHRS and CDR2 is YFSETQ in the germline V gene. J lost 8 bases, V lost 0 bases, and 6 bases had no gene match.

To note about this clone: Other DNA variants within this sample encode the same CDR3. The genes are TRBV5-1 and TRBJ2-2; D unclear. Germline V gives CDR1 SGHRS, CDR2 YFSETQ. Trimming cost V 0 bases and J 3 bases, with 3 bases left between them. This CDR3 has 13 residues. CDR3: CASSLEDTGELFF. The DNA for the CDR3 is TGCGCCAGCAGCTTGGAAGACACCGGGGAGCTGTTTTTT.

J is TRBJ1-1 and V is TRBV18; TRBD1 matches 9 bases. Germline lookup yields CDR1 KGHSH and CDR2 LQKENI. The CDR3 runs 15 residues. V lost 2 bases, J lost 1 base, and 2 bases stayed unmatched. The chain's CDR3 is CASSPKQGANTEAFF. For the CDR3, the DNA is TGTGCCAGCTCACCAAAACAGGGGGCGAACACTGAAGCTTTCTTT.

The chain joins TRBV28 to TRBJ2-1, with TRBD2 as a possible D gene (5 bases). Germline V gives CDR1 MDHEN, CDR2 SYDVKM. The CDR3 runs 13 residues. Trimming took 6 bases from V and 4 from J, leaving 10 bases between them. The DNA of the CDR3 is TGTGCCAGCAGGAGGGATTCATACAATGAGCAGTTCTTC. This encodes CASRRDSYNEQFF.

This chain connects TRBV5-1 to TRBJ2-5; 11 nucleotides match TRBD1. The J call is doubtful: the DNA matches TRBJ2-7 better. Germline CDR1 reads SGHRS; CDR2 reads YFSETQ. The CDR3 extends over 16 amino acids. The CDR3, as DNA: TGCGCCAGCAGCGCCGGACCGGGACAGGGGGCCTACGAGCAGTACTTC. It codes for CASSAGPGQGAYEQYF.

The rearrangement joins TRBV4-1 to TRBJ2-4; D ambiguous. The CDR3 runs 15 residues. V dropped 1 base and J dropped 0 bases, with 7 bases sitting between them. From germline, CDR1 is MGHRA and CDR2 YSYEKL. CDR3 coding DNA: TGCGCCAGCAGCCAAGTTCGCGGAGCCAAAAACATTCAGTACTTC. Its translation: CASSQVRGAKNIQYF.

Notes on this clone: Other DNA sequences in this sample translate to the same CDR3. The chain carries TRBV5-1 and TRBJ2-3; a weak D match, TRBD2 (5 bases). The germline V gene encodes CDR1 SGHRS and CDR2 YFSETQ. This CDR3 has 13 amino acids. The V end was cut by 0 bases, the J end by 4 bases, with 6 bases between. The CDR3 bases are TGCGCCAGCAGCTTGGCGGGGTCAGATACGCAGTATTTT. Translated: CASSLAGSDTQYF.

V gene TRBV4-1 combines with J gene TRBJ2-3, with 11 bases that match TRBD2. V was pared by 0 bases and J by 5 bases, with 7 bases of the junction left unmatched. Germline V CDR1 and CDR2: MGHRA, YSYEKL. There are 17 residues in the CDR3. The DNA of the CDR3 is TGCGCCAGCAGCCAAGATGCACTAGCGGGAGCTAAAGATACGCAGTATTTT. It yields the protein CASSQDALAGAKDTQYF.

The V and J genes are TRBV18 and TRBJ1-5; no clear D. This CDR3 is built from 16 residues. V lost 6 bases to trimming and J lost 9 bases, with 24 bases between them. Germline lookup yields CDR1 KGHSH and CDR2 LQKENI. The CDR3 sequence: CASSPFTGSPEMPQHF. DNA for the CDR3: TGTGCCAGCTCCCCCTTTACTGGGTCACCCGAGATGCCCCAGCATTTT.

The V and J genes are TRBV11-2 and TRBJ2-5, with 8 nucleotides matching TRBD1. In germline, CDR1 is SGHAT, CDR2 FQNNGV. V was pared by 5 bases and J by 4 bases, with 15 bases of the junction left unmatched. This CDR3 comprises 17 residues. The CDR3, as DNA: TGTGCCAGCAGCCCAGTTCTCACTGGACAGGGTATAGAGACCCAGTACTTC. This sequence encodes CASSPVLTGQGIETQYF.

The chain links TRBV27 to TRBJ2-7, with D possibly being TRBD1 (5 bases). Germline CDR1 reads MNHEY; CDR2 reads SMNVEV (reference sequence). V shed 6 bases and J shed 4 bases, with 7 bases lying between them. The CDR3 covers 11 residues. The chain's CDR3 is CASRGLYEQYF. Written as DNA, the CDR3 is TGTGCCAGCAGGGGGCTTTACGAGCAGTACTTC.

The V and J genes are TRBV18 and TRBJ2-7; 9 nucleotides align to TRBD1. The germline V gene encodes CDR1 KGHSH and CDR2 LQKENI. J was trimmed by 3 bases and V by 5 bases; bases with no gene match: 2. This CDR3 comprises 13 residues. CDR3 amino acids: CASSATGGYEQYF. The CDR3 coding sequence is TGTGCCAGCTCAGCGACAGGGGGCTACGAGCAGTACTTC.

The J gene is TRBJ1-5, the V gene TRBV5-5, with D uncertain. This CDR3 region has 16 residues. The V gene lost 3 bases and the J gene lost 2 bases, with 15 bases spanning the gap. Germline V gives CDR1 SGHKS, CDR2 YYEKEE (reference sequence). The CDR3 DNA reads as TGTGCCAGCAGCTCGGACCCCGCGAAGGGCAATCAGCCCCAGCATTTT. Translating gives CASSSDPAKGNQPQHF.

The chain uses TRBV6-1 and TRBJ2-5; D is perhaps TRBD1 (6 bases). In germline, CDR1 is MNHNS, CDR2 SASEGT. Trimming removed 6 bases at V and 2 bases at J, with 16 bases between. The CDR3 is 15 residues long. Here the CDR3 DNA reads TGTGCCAGCAGCCCCCGGACAGTTAGTCAAGAGACCCAGTACTTC. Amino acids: CASSPRTVSQETQYF.

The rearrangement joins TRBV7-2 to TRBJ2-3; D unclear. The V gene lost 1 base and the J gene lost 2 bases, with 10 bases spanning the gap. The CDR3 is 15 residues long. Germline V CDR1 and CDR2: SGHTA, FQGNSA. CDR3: CASSLGLVDTDTQYF. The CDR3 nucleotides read TGTGCCAGCAGCTTAGGGTTAGTGGACACAGATACGCAGTATTTT.

In DNA, the CDR3 is TGTGCCACCAGCACACTATCCCGACGGCCTAATGAGCAGTTCTTC. It codes for CATSTLSRRPNEQFF. This chain joins TRBV15 and TRBJ2-1; D uncertain. This CDR3 comprises 15 residues. CDR1 is LNHNV, CDR2 YYDKDF, per germline (reference sequence). The germline V and J ends were trimmed by 4 bases and 7 bases, with 17 bases remaining between them.

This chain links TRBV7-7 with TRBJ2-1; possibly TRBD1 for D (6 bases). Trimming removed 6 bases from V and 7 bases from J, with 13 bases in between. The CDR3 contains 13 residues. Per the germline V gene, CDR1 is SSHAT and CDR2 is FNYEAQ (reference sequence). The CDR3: CASSSQGINEQFF. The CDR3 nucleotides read TGTGCCAGCAGTTCTCAGGGGATAAATGAGCAGTTCTTC. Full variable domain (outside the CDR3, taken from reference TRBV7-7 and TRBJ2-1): GAGVSQSPRYKVTKRGQDVTLRCDPISSHATLYWYQQALGQGPEFLTYFNYEAQPDKSGLPSDRFSAERPEGSISTLTIQRTEQRDSAMYRCASSSQGINEQFFGPGTRLTVL.